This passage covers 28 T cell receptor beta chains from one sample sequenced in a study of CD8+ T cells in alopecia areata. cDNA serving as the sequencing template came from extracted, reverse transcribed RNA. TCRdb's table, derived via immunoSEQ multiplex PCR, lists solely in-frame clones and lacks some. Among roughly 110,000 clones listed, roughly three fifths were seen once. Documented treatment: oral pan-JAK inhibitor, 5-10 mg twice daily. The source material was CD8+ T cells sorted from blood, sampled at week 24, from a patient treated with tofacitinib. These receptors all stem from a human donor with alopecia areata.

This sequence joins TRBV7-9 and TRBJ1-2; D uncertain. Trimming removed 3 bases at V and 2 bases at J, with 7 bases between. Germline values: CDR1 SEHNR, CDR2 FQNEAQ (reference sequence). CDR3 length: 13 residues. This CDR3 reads CASSFSENYGYTF. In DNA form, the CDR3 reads TGTGCCAGCAGCTTCTCCGAAAACTATGGCTACACCTTC.

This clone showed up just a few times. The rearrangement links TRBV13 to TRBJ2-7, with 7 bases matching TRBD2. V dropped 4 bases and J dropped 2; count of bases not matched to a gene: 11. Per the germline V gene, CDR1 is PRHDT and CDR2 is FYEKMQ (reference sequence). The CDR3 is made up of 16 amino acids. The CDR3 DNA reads TGTGCCAGCAGCTCCGTGGGAGGGGCGGGAGCCTACGAGCAGTACTTC. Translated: CASSSVGGAGAYEQYF.

The CDR3 sequence: CASSSLPRSTEAFF. CDR3 bases: TGTGCCAGCAGTTCCTTGCCTCGATCCACTGAAGCTTTCTTT. The gene calls are TRBV27 and TRBJ1-1; the D is unclear. Germline values: CDR1 MNHEY, CDR2 SMNVEV (reference sequence). CDR3 size: 14 residues. Trimming took off 4 bases at V and 4 bases at J, with 13 bases between the two ends.

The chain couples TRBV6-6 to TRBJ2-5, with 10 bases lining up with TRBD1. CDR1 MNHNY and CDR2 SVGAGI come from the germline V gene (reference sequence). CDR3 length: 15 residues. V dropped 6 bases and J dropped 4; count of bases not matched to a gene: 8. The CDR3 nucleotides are TGTGCCAGCAGACAAGGACAGGGGGGTATAGAGACCCAGTACTTC. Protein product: CASRQGQGGIETQYF.

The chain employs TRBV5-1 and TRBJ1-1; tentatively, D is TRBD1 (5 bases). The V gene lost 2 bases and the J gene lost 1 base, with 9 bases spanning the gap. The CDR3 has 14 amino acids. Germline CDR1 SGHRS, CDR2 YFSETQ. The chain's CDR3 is CASSFSGPNTEAFF. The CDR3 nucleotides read TGCGCCAGCAGCTTTTCGGGACCGAACACTGAAGCTTTCTTT.

The CDR3 spells CASSYSGGRLEAFF. As DNA, the CDR3 is TGTGCCAGCAGTTACTCGGGGGGGCGACTTGAAGCTTTCTTT. The V call is TRBV6-5, the J call TRBJ1-1, with a weak D call TRBD1 (6 bases). CDR3 length equals 14 residues. Germline-derived CDR1 and CDR2 are MNHEY and SVGAGI. V lost 0 bases to trimming and J lost 7 bases, with 12 bases between them.

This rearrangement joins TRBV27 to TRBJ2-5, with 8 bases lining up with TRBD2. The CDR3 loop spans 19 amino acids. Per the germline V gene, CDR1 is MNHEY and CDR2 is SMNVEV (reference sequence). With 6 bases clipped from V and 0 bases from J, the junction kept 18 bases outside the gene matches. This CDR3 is CASSRQPGLGFGHQETQYF. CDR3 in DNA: TGTGCCAGCAGCAGACAACCGGGACTAGGTTTCGGGCACCAAGAGACCCAGTACTTC.

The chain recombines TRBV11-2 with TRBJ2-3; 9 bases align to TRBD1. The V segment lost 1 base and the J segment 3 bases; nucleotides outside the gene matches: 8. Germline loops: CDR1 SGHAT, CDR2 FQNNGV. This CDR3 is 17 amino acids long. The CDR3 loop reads CASSLAPDRGSTDTQYF. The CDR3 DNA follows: TGTGCCAGCAGCTTAGCGCCCGACAGGGGGTCGACAGATACGCAGTATTTT.

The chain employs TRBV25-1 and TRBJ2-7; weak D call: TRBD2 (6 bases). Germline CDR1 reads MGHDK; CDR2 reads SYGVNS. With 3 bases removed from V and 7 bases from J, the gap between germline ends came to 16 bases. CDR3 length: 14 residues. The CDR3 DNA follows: TGTGCCAGCAGTGAGGGGACTTGGGAAGAAGAGCAGTACTTC. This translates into CASSEGTWEEEQYF.

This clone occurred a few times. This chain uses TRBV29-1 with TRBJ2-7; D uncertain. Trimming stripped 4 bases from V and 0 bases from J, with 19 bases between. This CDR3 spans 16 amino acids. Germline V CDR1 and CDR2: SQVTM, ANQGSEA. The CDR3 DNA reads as TGCAGCGTTGGGGTCTTCCAGGACCGTAGCTCCTACGAGCAGTACTTC. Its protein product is CSVGVFQDRSSYEQYF.

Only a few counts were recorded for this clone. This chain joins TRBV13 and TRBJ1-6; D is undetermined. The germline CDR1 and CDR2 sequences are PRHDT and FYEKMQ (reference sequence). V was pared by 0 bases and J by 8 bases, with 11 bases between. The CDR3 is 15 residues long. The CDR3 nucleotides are TGTGCCAGCAGCTTAGGACCGGGTTGGGATTCACCCCTCCACTTT. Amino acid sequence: CASSLGPGWDSPLHF.

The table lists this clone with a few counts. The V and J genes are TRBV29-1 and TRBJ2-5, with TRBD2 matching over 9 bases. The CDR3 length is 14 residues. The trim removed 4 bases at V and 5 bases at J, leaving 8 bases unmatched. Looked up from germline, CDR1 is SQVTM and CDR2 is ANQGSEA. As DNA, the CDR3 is TGCAGCGTTGTTCGGCGGGGGGGCCAGGAGACCCAGTACTTC. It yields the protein CSVVRRGGQETQYF.

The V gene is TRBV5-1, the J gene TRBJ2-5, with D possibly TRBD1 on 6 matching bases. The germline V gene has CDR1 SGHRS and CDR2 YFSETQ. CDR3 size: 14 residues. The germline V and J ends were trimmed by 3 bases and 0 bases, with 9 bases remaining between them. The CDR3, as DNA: TGCGCCAGCAGCTGGGGGCCGTACCAAGAGACCCAGTACTTC. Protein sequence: CASSWGPYQETQYF.

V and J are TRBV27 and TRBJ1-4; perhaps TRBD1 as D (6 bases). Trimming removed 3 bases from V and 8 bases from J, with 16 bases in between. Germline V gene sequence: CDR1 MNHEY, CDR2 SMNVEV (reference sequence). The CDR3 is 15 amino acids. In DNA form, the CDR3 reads TGTGCCAGCAGTTTCAGTGTTGGGGGGCAGGAAAAACTGTTTTTT. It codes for CASSFSVGGQEKLFF.

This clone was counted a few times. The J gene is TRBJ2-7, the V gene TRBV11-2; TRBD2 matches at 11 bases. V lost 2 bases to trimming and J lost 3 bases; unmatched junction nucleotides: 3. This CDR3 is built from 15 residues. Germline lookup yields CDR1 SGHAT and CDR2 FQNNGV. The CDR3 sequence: CASSLWTSGYYEQYF. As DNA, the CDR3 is TGTGCCAGCAGCTTATGGACTAGCGGGTACTACGAGCAGTACTTC.

For the CDR3, the DNA is TGCAGCGTGGAGACTAGCGGGGCATCCTACGAGCAGTACTTC. It encodes CSVETSGASYEQYF. The rearrangement links TRBV29-1 to TRBJ2-7; TRBD2 matches 11 bases. CDR1 SQVTM and CDR2 ANQGSEA come from the germline V gene. The V and J ends lost 6 bases and 1 base, in that order; junction bases with no gene match: 5. The CDR3 is 14 residues long.

The CDR3 loop is CASSVGGGPGGSGELFF. CDR3 DNA sequence: TGTGCCAGCAGCGTAGGGGGGGGCCCCGGTGGTTCCGGGGAGCTGTTTTTT. V is TRBV9 and J is TRBJ2-2, with D possibly being TRBD2 (7 bases). CDR1 and CDR2 from the germline V gene are SGDLS and YYNGEE. This CDR3 spans 17 amino acids. The V end was cut by 0 bases, the J end by 6 bases, with 18 bases between.

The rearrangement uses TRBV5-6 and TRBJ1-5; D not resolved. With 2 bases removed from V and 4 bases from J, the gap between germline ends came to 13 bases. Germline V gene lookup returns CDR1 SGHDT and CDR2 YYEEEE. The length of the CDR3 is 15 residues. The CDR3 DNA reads TGTGCCAGCAGCTTTTCACGGGGAGGGAATCAGCCCCAGCATTTT. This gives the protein CASSFSRGGNQPQHF.

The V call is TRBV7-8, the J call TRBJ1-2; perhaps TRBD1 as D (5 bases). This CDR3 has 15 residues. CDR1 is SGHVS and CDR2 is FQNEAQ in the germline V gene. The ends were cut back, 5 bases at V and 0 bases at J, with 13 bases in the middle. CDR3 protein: CASSMGTDTNYGYTF. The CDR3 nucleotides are TGTGCCAGCAGCATGGGGACGGACACTAACTATGGCTACACCTTC.

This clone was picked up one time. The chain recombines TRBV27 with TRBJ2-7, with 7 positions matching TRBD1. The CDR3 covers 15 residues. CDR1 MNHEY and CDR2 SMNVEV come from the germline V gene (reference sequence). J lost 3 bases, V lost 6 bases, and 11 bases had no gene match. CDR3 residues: CASSWTGDSLYEQYF. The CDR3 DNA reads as TGTGCCAGCAGCTGGACAGGAGATAGCCTCTACGAGCAGTACTTC.

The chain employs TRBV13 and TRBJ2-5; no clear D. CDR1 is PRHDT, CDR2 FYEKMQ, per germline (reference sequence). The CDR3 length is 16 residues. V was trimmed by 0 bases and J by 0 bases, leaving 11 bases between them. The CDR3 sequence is CASSLGAQLYQETQYF. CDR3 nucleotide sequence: TGTGCCAGCAGCTTAGGGGCTCAGCTGTACCAAGAGACCCAGTACTTC.

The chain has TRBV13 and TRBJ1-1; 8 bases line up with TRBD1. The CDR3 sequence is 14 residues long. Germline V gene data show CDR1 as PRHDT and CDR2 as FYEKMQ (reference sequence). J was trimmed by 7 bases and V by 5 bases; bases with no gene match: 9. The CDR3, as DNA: TGTGCCAGCAGCCCCGGACAGGGACTGCATGAAGCTTTCTTT. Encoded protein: CASSPGQGLHEAFF.

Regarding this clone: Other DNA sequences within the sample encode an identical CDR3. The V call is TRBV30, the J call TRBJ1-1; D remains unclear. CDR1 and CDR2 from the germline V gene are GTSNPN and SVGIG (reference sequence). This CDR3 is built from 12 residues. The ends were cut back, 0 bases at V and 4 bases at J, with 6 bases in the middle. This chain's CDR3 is CAWSVTSTEAFF. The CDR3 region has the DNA TGTGCCTGGAGTGTAACGAGCACTGAAGCTTTCTTT.

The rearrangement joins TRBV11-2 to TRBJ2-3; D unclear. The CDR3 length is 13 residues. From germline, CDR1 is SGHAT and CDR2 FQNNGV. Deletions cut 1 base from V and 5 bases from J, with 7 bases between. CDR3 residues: CASSLGVGDTQYF. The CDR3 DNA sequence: TGTGCCAGCAGCTTAGGAGTCGGAGATACGCAGTATTTT.

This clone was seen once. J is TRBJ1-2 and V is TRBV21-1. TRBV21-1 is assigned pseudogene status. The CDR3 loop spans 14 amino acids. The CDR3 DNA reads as TGTGCCAGCAGCATGGGACCGTCTACCTATGGCTACACCTTC. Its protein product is CASSMGPSTYGYTF.

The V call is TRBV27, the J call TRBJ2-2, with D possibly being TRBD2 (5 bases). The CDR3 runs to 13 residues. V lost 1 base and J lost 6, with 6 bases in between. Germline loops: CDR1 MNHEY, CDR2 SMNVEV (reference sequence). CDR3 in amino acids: CASSLYGAGELFF. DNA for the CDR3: TGTGCCAGCAGTTTATACGGGGCCGGGGAGCTGTTTTTT.

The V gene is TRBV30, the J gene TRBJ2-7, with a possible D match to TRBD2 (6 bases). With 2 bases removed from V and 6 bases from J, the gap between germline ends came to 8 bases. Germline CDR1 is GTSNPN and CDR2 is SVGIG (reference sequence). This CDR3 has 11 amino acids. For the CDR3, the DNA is TGTGCCTGGAGTTGGAGGGCCGAGCAGTACTTC. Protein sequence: CAWSWRAEQYF.

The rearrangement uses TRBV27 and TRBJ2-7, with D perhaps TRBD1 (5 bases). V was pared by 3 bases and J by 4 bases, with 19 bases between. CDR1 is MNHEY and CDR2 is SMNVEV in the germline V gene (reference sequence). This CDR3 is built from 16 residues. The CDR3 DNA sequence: TGTGCCAGCAGTTTGAGGCTTGGCCAGGGAAATTACGAGCAGTACTTC. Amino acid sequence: CASSLRLGQGNYEQYF.